This is a list of T cell receptor beta chains from one sample in a study of T cells after yellow fever vaccination. TCRdb passed the 5' RACE reads through MiXCR, listing each CDR3 protein once. Of 300,000 to 400,000 distinct CDR3 sequences detected, approximately 4.2% appear once; the ten largest clones hold roughly 26%. This specimen consisted of PBMCs, obtained 5 days after the yellow fever booster vaccination. The source of these receptors is a man aged 18-30 years who received the YFV17D yellow fever vaccine. Both conserved end residues are part of each CDR3. A D gene is named only where the DNA matches it firmly. For some rows the clone size is stated as once, few or many, or as a class when expanded; others skip it.

TRBD1 TRBJ2-5 many TRBV7-2 TGTGCCAGCAGCCCTCGACAGGGAACGTACCAAGAGACCCAGTACTTC CASSPRQGTYQETQYF
NA TRBJ2-4 NA TRBV5-4 TGTGCCAGCAGCTTTGGGGGGCCAGACATTCAGTACTTC CASSFGGPDIQYF
NA TRBJ1-5 many TRBV12-3/TRBV12-4 TGTGCCAGCAGTTTCTTAACGGTCGGCAATCAGCCCCAGCATTTT CASSFLTVGNQPQHF
TRBD1 TRBJ1-5 NA TRBV18 TGTGCCAGCTCACCCTTGACAGGGGGCAATCAGCCCCAGCATTTT CASSPLTGGNQPQHF
TRBD1 TRBJ2-7 NA TRBV7-2 TGTGCCAGCAGCTTAAACAGGGGTACCTACGAGCAGTACTTC CASSLNRGTYEQYF
NA TRBJ2-6 many TRBV7-3 TGTGCCAGCAGCCCGCCTGGGGCCAACGTCCTGACTTTC CASSPPGANVLTF
NA TRBJ1-2 many TRBV20-1 TGCAGTGCCCTGGGAGGGGCGGAGATCTATGGCTACACCTTC CSALGGAEIYGYTF
TRBD1 TRBJ1-1 NA TRBV4-3 TGCGCCAGCAGCCCACAGGGGGCTCCTGAAGCTTTCTTT CASSPQGAPEAFF
NA TRBJ2-7 few TRBV12-3/TRBV12-4 TGTGCCAGCACCTTGGGTGGGTACGAGCAGTACTTC CASTLGGYEQYF
NA TRBJ2-5 many TRBV28 TGTGCCAGCAGCGCCTCGCGAGGACTGGAGACCCAGTACTTC CASSASRGLETQYF
NA TRBJ2-3 NA TRBV7-9 TGTGCCAGTATCCCCCAGGGGGGGAACACAGATACGCAGTATTTT CASIPQGGNTDTQYF
TRBD2 TRBJ2-3 many TRBV20-1 TGCAGTGCTAGCTGGACTAGCGGGGGAACAGATACGCAGTATTTT CSASWTSGGTDTQYF
TRBD1 TRBJ1-6 NA TRBV4-3 TGCGCCAGCAGCCCCTTGACAGGGCGTGGTTCACCCCTCCACTTT CASSPLTGRGSPLHF
NA TRBJ2-3 few TRBV5-1 TGCGCCAGCAGGTACCGCTTGACGCCGGATACGCAGTATTTT CASRYRLTPDTQYF
TRBD1 TRBJ2-7 NA TRBV5-1 TGCGCCAGCAGCTTGAAGGGGGACAGTAACGAGCAGTACTTC CASSLKGDSNEQYF
NA TRBJ2-5 NA TRBV12-3/TRBV12-4 TGTGCCAGCACCCTTCAAGTTGAGACCCAGTACTTC CASTLQVETQYF
TRBD1 TRBJ1-2 NA TRBV7-2 TGTGCCAGCAGCTTAGATGGGACAGAAGCCTATGGCTACACCTTC CASSLDGTEAYGYTF
NA TRBJ2-4 NA TRBV10-3 TGTGCCATCAGTGAAGTTTTGCAGGAAAGGAACATTCAGTACTTC CAISEVLQERNIQYF
NA TRBJ2-1 many TRBV11-2 TGTGCCAGCAGCCCAATCCGGGGGAGCTCCTACAATGAGCAGTTCTTC CASSPIRGSSYNEQFF
NA TRBJ2-6 NA TRBV6-5 TGTGCCAGCAGTTACTCACAGCCCTACATAAAGATCCCCTCTGGGGCCAACGTCCTGACTTTC CASSYSQPYIKIPSGANVLTF
NA TRBJ2-4 NA TRBV5-1 TGCGCCAGCAGATCCCGGGTACTAGCCAAAAACATTCAGTACTTC CASRSRVLAKNIQYF
TRBD1 TRBJ2-2 many TRBV20-1 TGCAGTGCGGCAAACACAGGGGGCACCGGGGAGCTGTTTTTT CSAANTGGTGELFF
NA TRBJ2-5 few TRBV7-2 TGTGCCAGCAGCTTAGCCGGGTTAGCGAGCGAGACCCAGTACTTC CASSLAGLASETQYF
NA TRBJ2-3 NA TRBV18 TGTGCCAGCTCAACACAGTCGGGACTTTCAGATACGCAGTATTTT CASSTQSGLSDTQYF
NA TRBJ2-7 few TRBV5-6 TGTGCCAGCAGCTTCTGGGGGCGCGTGCAGTACTTC CASSFWGRVQYF
NA TRBJ2-1 NA TRBV7-2 TGTGCCAGCAGCTTAGACTCTTCTATTGGACAACAGTTCTTC CASSLDSSIGQQFF
TRBD2 TRBJ2-1 NA TRBV7-6 TGTGCCAGCAGCTTATTGCCAGACCGAGGACTAGCGGACGGCAATGAGCAGTTCTTC CASSLLPDRGLADGNEQFF
NA TRBJ1-3 NA TRBV20-1 TGCAGTGCAACCCATAACTCTGGAAACACCATATATTTT CSATHNSGNTIYF
NA TRBJ2-5 many TRBV7-2 TGTGCCAGCAGGGGAAGGGGTGAGACCCAGTACTTC CASRGRGETQYF
TRBD1 TRBJ1-5 few TRBV7-8 TGTGCCAGCAGCTCTCAACCGGGACAGAACAATCAGCCCCAGCATTTT CASSSQPGQNNQPQHF
TRBD2 TRBJ2-6 NA TRBV15 TGTGCCACCGTTGGGGAGGGTCGTCTCTCTGGGGCCAACGTCCTGACTTTC CATVGEGRLSGANVLTF
NA TRBJ1-1 few TRBV7-9 TGTGCCAGCAGCCTCCATTGGACGGAGAACACTGAAGCTTTCTTT CASSLHWTENTEAFF
NA TRBJ2-1 NA TRBV18 TGTGCCAGCTCACCAATGACTGGGGCCGGGAGCAATGAGCAGTTCTTC CASSPMTGAGSNEQFF
NA TRBJ1-6 few TRBV7-2 TGTGCCAGCAGCTCGACAGGCCTGCAATCACCCCTCCACTTT CASSSTGLQSPLHF
NA TRBJ1-2 NA TRBV4-3 TGCGCCAGCAGCCAACGACCGTATGGCTACACCTTC CASSQRPYGYTF
NA TRBJ1-2 NA TRBV6-5 TGTGCCAGCAGTTACCGGCCTTGGCAGACAAGTTATGGCTACACCTTC CASSYRPWQTSYGYTF
TRBD1 TRBJ2-1 NA TRBV7-8 TGTGCCAGCAGCGCCGGACAGGGAAGGGGCTCCTACAATGAGCAGTTCTTC CASSAGQGRGSYNEQFF
NA TRBJ1-1 NA TRBV29-1 TGCAGCGCTACTTCCGACACTGAAGCTTTCTTT CSATSDTEAFF
NA TRBJ1-2 NA TRBV9 TGTGCCAGCAGCGTAGATCCCACAGGACTTAACTATGGCTACACCTTC CASSVDPTGLNYGYTF
TRBD1 TRBJ1-6 NA TRBV5-1 TGCGCCAGCAGCGTTCAGGGGGCCTCGTCACCCCTCCACTTT CASSVQGASSPLHF
TRBD2 TRBJ2-1 many TRBV15 TGTGCCACCAGCAATCGTGGGGGGGGGATCAATGAGCAGTTCTTC CATSNRGGGINEQFF
TRBD2 TRBJ2-1 many TRBV11-3 TGTGCCAGCAGTCATGTTCTAGCGGGGGTGAATGAGCAGTTCTTC CASSHVLAGVNEQFF